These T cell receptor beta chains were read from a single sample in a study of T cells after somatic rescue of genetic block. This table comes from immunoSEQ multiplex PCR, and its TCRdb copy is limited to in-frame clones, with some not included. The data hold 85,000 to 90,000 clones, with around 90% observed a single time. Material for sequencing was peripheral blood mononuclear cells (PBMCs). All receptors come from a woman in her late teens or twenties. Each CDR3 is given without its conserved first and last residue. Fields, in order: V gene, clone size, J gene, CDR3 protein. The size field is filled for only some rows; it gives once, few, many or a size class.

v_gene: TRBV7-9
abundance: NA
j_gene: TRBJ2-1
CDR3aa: ASSLALHGSAYNEQF

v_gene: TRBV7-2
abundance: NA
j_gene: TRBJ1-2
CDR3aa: ASSPGTARRGYT

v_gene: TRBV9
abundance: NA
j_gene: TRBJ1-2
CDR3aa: ASSAGPDGYT

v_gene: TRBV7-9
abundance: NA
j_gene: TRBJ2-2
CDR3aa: AFRLAGSRLGTGELF

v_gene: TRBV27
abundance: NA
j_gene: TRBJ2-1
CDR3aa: ASSLRGRVGEQF

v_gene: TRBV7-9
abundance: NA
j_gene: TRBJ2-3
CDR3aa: ASSSGTSATDTQY

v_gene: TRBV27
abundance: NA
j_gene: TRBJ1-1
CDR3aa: ASSPLRGAEAF

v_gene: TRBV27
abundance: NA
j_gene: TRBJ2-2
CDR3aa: ASNPRRTGLTGELF

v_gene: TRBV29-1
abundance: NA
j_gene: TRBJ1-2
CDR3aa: SAGVREYGEGNYGYT

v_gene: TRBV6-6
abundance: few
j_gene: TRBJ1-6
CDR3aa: ASRTRGDSYNSPLH

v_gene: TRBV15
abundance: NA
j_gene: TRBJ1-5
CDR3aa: ATSRAGRSNQPQH

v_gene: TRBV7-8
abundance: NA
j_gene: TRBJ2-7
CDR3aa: ASSLTESSYEQY

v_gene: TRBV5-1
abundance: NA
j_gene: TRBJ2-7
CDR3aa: ASSDGTGANEQY

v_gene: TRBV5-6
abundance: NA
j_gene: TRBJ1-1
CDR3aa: ASSLVSSRGEAF

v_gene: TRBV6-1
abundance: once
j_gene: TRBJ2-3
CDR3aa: ASSDGPGTADTQY

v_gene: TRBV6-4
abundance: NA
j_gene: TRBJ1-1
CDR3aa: ASSRYGGTEAF

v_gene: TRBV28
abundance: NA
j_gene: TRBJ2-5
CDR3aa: ASTSGLAGGGIKY

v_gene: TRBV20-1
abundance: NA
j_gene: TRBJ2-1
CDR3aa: SARAVEEQF

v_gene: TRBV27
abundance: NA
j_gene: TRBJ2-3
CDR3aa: ASSLQRRGLAVASGTDTQY

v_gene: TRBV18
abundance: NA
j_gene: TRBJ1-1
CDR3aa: ASSAEAGTEAF

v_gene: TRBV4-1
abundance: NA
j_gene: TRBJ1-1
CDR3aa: ASSQDPGGRMNTEAF

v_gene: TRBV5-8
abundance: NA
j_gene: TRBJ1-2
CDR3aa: ASSPGFYYGYT

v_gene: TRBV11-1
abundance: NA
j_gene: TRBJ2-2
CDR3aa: ASSPRTSSYTGELF

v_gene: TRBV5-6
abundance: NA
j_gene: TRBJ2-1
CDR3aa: ASSPFLWGSYNEQF

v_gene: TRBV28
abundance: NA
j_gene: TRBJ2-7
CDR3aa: ASSLFRKTYEQY

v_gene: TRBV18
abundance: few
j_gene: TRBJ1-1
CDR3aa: ASSPPSRMGNTEAF

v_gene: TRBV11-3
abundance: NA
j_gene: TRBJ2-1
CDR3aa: ASSYPSSYNEQF

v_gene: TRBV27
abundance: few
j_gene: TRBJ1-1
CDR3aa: ASSPRIRAVNTEAF

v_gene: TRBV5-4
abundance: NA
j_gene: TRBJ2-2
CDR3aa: ASSLPGQTNTGELF

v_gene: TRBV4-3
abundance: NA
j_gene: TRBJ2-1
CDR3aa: ASSQEVAGGFEQF

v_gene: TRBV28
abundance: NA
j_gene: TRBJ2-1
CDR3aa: ASSSQRERSYNEQF

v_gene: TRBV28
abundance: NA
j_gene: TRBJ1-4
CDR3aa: ASKGRQGRNEKLF

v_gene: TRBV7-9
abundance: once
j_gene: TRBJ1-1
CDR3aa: ASSPRTENTEAF

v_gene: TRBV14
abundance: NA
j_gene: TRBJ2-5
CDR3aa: ASSQVRGREAQY